These 16 T cell receptor beta chains share one sample of origin, sequenced in a study of vaccination effects on CD4 cells after COVID-19. Which antigens these TCRs recognize remains unknown. CD4+ T cells were isolated after less than 12 days of culture. Assay: immunoSEQ multiplex PCR; the TCRdb copy retains only in-frame clones and omits some. The table has around 27,000 clones, about 62% seen once; the top ten hold 8% to 10%. Sequenced here: CD4+ T cells from PBMCs cultured without peptide, sampled before COVID-19 vaccination. These receptors came from a human donor who received a COVID-19 vaccine.

This chain links TRBV2 with TRBJ1-2; 7 nucleotides align to TRBD1. The CDR3 spans 14 residues. The J segment lost 4 bases and the V segment lost 5 bases, leaving 7 bases of the junction unmatched. Germline V CDR1 and CDR2: SNHLY, FYNNEI. The CDR3: CASSSTGTVYGYTF. The DNA for the CDR3 is TGTGCCAGCAGTAGTACCGGGACAGTCTATGGCTACACCTTC.

This clone was seen a few times. The chain joins TRBV29-1 to TRBJ2-3, with 8 nucleotides matching TRBD1. This CDR3 comprises 16 residues. Trimming took 0 bases from V and 1 from J; bases not matched to a gene: 6. Germline V gene lookup returns CDR1 SQVTM and CDR2 ANQGSEA. CDR3 residues: CSVEDIKTGGTDTQYF. CDR3 DNA: TGCAGCGTTGAAGATATAAAGACAGGGGGCACAGATACGCAGTATTTT.

The chain joins TRBV11-2 to TRBJ1-1; D is undetermined. The CDR3 length is 15 residues. Germline V lookup: CDR1 SGHAT, CDR2 FQNNGV. V was trimmed by 6 bases and J by 8 bases, leaving 22 bases between them. For the CDR3, the DNA is TGTGCCAGCAGATCCCCAACTAAAAGATTGGCGGAAGCTTTCTTT. This gives the protein CASRSPTKRLAEAFF.

This chain connects TRBV10-3 to TRBJ2-7, with D maybe TRBD2 (7 bases). V lost 7 bases to trimming and J lost 2 bases, with 9 bases between them. Germline values: CDR1 ENHRY, CDR2 SYGVKD. This CDR3 comprises 12 residues. The CDR3 region has the DNA TGTGCCATCAAGGGGGGGACCTACGAGCAGTACTTC. This codes for CAIKGGTYEQYF.

The chain carries TRBV27 and TRBJ2-1, with TRBD2 matching 8 bases. V was pared by 2 bases and J by 7 bases, with 1 base of the junction left unmatched. Per germline, CDR1 MNHEY and CDR2 SMNVEV (reference sequence). This CDR3 contains 13 residues. DNA for the CDR3: TGTGCCAGCAGTTTAGCGGGAGGAAATGAGCAGTTCTTC. Its protein product is CASSLAGGNEQFF.

The rearrangement links TRBV5-1 to TRBJ2-1, with 12 bases lining up with TRBD1. The germline V gene encodes CDR1 SGHRS and CDR2 YFSETQ. Unmatched junction bases numbered 17, after V lost 5 bases and J lost 5 bases. The CDR3 sequence is 19 residues long. The CDR3 coding sequence is TGCGCCAGCAGACTTTGGACGGGACAGGGGGCCCGAATCGACAATGAGCAGTTCTTC. Translated, it gives CASRLWTGQGARIDNEQFF.

The J gene is TRBJ1-1, the V gene TRBV5-1; a weak D match, TRBD1 (5 bases). CDR1 is SGHRS and CDR2 is YFSETQ in the germline V gene. V dropped 4 bases and J dropped 4 bases, with 20 bases sitting between them. The CDR3 sequence is 16 residues long. The chain's CDR3 is CASSPEGQGGSTEAFF. DNA of the CDR3: TGCGCCAGCAGCCCCGAGGGGCAGGGAGGTAGCACTGAAGCTTTCTTT.

By proportion, this clone is medium-sized. The chain has TRBV6-5 and TRBJ2-7; TRBD1 matches at 10 bases. This CDR3 is built from 14 residues. Germline V lookup: CDR1 MNHEY, CDR2 SVGAGI. V lost 7 bases and J lost 2; bases outside the gene matches: 5. This CDR3 is CASTAGQGTYEQYF. In nucleotides, the CDR3 is TGTGCCAGCACCGCGGGACAGGGGACCTACGAGCAGTACTTC.

This clone was seen once. The chain is built from TRBV19 and TRBJ2-3; a possible D gene is TRBD1 (6 bases). Germline loops: CDR1 LNHDA, CDR2 SQIVND (reference sequence). The germline V and J ends were trimmed by 2 bases and 5 bases, with 17 bases remaining between them. This CDR3 spans 16 amino acids. CDR3 nucleotide sequence: TGTGCCAGTAGTATAATCCCGACAGGAAGCCGAGATACGCAGTATTTT. Its translation is CASSIIPTGSRDTQYF.

CDR3 residues: CASSPSGGRYEQYF. In DNA form, the CDR3 reads TGTGCCAGCTCACCATCAGGGGGCAGGTACGAGCAGTACTTC. The gene calls are TRBV18 and TRBJ2-7; TRBD1 aligns across 8 bases. Germline CDR1 is KGHSH and CDR2 is LQKENI. The CDR3 is 14 residues long. V gave up 2 bases and J gave up 4 bases; unmatched junction bases: 4.

This clone was detected a few times. The chain is built from TRBV10-3 and TRBJ1-2; D is undetermined. The CDR3 spans 14 residues. Germline CDR1 is ENHRY and CDR2 is SYGVKD. V dropped 2 bases and J dropped 3 bases, with 10 bases sitting between them. This chain's CDR3 is CAISENRGDYGYTF. In nucleotides, the CDR3 is TGTGCCATCAGTGAGAATCGGGGTGACTATGGCTACACCTTC.

This chain joins TRBV11-2 and TRBJ2-1; 12 bases align to TRBD2. The V and J ends lost 1 base and 3 bases, in that order; junction bases with no gene match: 4. There are 17 residues in the CDR3. Per germline, CDR1 SGHAT and CDR2 FQNNGV. CDR3: CASSLARLAGDYNEQFF. The CDR3 bases are TGTGCCAGCAGCTTAGCGAGACTAGCGGGGGACTACAATGAGCAGTTCTTC. The entire variable domain, with the rest obtained from reference TRBV11-2 and TRBJ2-1, is as follows: EAGVAQSPRYKIIEKRQSVAFWCNPISGHATLYWYQQILGQGPKLLIQFQNNGVVDDSQLPKDRFSAERLKGVDSTLKIQPAKLEDSAVYLCASSLARLAGDYNEQFFGPGTRLTVL.

The chain links TRBV7-9 to TRBJ1-1; D uncertain. V was shortened by 6 bases and J by 1 base, with 12 bases between the two germline ends. From germline, CDR1 is SEHNR and CDR2 FQNEAQ (reference sequence). The CDR3 contains 14 residues. This CDR3 is CASSSKTENTEAFF. Here the CDR3 DNA reads TGTGCCAGCAGTTCAAAGACGGAGAACACTGAAGCTTTCTTT. Full variable domain (remainder filled in from reference TRBV7-9 and TRBJ1-1): DTGVSQNPRHKITKRGQNVTFRCDPISEHNRLYWYRQTLGQGPEFLTYFQNEAQLEKSRLLSDRFSAERPKGSFSTLEIQRTEQGDSAMYLCASSSKTENTEAFFGQGTRLTVV.

This chain connects TRBV7-9 to TRBJ2-6; D is possibly TRBD1 (6 bases). Trimming stripped 3 bases from V and 0 bases from J, with 15 bases between. The CDR3 contains 18 residues. CDR1 SEHNR and CDR2 FQNEAQ come from the germline V gene (reference sequence). CDR3 sequence reads: CASSFATGRSSGANVLTF. CDR3 bases: TGTGCCAGCAGCTTCGCGACAGGACGCTCCTCTGGGGCCAACGTCCTGACTTTC.

This clone is labeled medium-sized (0.01 to 0.1%). The chain joins TRBV6-5 to TRBJ2-1; possible D gene TRBD2, 6 bases. V was trimmed by 0 bases and J by 0 bases, leaving 6 bases between them. This CDR3 is built from 15 residues. CDR1 and CDR2 from the germline V gene are MNHEY and SVGAGI. The CDR3 nucleotides are TGTGCCAGCAGTTACTCGACTAGCTCCTACAATGAGCAGTTCTTC. This sequence encodes CASSYSTSSYNEQFF.

This clone appeared a few times. The rearrangement joins TRBV19 to TRBJ1-4; 7 bases line up with TRBD1. Germline-derived CDR1 and CDR2 are LNHDA and SQIVND (reference sequence). Trimming cost V 2 bases and J 2 bases; bases outside gene matches: 11. The CDR3 extends over 18 amino acids. CDR3 amino acids: CASSIRQGMGTTNEKLFF. CDR3 bases: TGTGCCAGTAGTATAAGACAGGGAATGGGTACGACTAATGAAAAACTGTTTTTT. Looking up the rest from reference TRBV19 and TRBJ1-4 gives the full variable domain: DGGITQSPKYLFRKEGQNVTLSCEQNLNHDAMYWYRQDPGQGLRLIYYSQIVNDFQKGDIAEGYSVSREKKESFPLTVTSAQKNPTAFYLCASSIRQGMGTTNEKLFFGSGTQLSVL.